The clone carrying this T cell receptor beta chain was recorded a few times. Its antigen is not identified. These data belong to a study of CD8+ T cells in alopecia areata. Study overall: The drug, oral tofacitinib, was given to treated patients at 5 to 10 mg twice daily. Tofacitinib ran 6 to 18 months, followed by 6 months off drug. Study-wide results and limits: Because of a solitary nonresponder, the connection of baseline CD8+ expansion to response stays uncertain. While tofacitinib was given, many expanded lesional clones persisted in scalp and blood.

Treatment noted: oral pan-JAK inhibitor, 5-10 mg twice daily. Once RNA had been extracted, it was reverse transcribed into cDNA to act as the sequencing template. Libraries were prepared by immunoSEQ multiplex PCR; TCRdb keeps only in-frame clonotypes and omits some of them. The profile covers roughly 220,000 clones, with 35% to 45% appearing a single time and roughly 0.5% taken by the ten largest. Sequencing used CD4+ T cells sorted from blood, obtained at roughly week 30, from a patient treated with tofacitinib. The receptor's source is a human donor with alopecia areata.

This CDR3 is CACYPDRHPVYNEQFF. CDR3 nucleotides: TGTGCTTGTTACCCCGATAGACACCCTGTCTACAATGAGCAGTTCTTC. The rearrangement uses TRBV30 and TRBJ2-1; D unresolved. CDR3 length: 16 residues. Looked up from germline, CDR1 is GTSNPN and CDR2 is SVGIG (reference sequence).